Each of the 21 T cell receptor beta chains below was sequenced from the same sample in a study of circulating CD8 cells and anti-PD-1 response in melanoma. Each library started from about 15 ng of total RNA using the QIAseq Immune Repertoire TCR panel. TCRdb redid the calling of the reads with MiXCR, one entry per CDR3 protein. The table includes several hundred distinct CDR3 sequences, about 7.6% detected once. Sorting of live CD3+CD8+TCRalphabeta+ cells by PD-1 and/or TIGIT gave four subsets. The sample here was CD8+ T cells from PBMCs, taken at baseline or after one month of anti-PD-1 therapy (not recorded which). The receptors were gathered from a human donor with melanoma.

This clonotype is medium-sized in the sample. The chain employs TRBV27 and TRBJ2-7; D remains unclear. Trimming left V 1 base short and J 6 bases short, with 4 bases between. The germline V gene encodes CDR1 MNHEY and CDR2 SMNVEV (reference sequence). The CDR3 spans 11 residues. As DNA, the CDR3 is TGTGCCAGCAGTTTATTGGGCGAGCAGTACTTC. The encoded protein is CASSLLGEQYF.

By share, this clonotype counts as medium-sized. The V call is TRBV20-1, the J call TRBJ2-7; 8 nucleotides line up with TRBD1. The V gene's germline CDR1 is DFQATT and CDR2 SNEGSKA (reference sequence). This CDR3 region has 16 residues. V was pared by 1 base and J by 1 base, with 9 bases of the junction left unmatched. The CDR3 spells CSARGLPDRGSYEQYF. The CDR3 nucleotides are TGCAGTGCTAGAGGCCTACCCGACAGGGGATCCTACGAGCAGTACTTC.

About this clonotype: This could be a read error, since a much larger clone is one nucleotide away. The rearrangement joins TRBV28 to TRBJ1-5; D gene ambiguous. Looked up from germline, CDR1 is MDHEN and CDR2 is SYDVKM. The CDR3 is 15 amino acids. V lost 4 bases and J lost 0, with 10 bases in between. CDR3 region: CASSSWWGSNQPQHF. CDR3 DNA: TGTGCCAGCAGTTCATGGTGGGGTAGCAATCAGCCCCAGCATTTT.

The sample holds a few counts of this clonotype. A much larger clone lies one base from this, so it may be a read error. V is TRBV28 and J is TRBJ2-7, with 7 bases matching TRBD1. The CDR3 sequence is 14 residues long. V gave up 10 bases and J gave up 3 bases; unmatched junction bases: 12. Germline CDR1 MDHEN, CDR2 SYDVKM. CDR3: CANNLQGEYYEQYF. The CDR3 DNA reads TGTGCCAACAACCTGCAGGGGGAGTACTACGAGCAGTACTTC.

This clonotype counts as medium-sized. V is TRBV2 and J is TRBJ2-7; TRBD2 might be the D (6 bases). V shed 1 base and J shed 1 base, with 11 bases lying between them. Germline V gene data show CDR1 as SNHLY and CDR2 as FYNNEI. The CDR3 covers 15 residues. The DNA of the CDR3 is TGTGCCAGCAGTGAAGGAGCGGGTCCTTCCTACGAGCAGTACTTC. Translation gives CASSEGAGPSYEQYF.

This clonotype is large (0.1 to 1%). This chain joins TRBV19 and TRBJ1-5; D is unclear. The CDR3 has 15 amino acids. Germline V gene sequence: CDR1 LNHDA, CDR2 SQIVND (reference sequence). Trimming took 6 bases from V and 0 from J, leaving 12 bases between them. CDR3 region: CASRWGALSNQPQHF. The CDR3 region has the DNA TGTGCCAGTAGATGGGGAGCCCTTAGCAATCAGCCCCAGCATTTT.

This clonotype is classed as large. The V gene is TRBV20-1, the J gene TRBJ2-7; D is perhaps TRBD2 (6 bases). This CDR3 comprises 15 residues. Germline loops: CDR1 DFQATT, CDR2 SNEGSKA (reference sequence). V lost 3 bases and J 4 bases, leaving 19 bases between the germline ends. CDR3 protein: CSASPRDWGGYEQYF. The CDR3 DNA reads TGCAGTGCTAGCCCCCGGGACTGGGGTGGGTACGAGCAGTACTTC.

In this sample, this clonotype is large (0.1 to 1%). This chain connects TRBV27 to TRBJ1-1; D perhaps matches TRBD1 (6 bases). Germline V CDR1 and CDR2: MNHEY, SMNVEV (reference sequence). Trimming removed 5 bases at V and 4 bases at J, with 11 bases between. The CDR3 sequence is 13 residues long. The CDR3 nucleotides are TGTGCCAGCAGTCCGGCGGGGGCCACTGAAGCTTTCTTT. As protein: CASSPAGATEAFF.

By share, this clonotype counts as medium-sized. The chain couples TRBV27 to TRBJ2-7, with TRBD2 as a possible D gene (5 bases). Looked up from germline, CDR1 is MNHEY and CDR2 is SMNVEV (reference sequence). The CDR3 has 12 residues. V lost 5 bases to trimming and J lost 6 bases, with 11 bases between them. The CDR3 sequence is CASSVSGIEQYF. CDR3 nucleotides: TGTGCCAGCAGTGTTTCGGGGATCGAGCAGTACTTC.

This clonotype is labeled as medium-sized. The CDR3 DNA sequence: TGTGCCAGCAGCGCCGGGACAAGAGAAGCTTTCTTT. Its protein is CASSAGTREAFF. The V gene is TRBV7-3, the J gene TRBJ1-1, with D possibly being TRBD1 (6 bases). Trimming shortened V by 5 bases and J by 8 bases, and 12 bases separated the two germline ends. This CDR3 contains 12 residues. The V gene's germline CDR1 is SGHTA and CDR2 FQGTGA.

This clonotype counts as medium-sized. The CDR3 DNA sequence: TGTGCCACCAGTGTGGGCAATGAGCAGTTCTTC. Protein: CATSVGNEQFF. This chain uses TRBV24-1 with TRBJ2-1; D ambiguous. CDR3 size: 11 residues. Trimming pared 5 bases from V and 6 bases from J, leaving 4 bases between. Germline CDR1 reads KGHDR; CDR2 reads SFDVKD.

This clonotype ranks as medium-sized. CDR3 bases: TGTGCCAGTAGTCAGGGCTTACTCACAGATACGCAGTATTTT. Translated, it gives CASSQGLLTDTQYF. The chain employs TRBV19 and TRBJ2-3, with D maybe TRBD1 (5 bases). V was shortened by 5 bases and J by 2 bases, with 11 bases between the two germline ends. CDR1 LNHDA and CDR2 SQIVND come from the germline V gene (reference sequence). The CDR3 has 14 residues.

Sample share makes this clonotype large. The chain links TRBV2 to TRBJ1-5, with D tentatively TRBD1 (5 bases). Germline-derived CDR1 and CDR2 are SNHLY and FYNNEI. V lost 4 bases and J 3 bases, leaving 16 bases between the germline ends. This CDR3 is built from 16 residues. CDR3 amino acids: CASSVTSREYNQPQHF. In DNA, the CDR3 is TGTGCCAGCAGTGTTACGTCCAGGGAATACAATCAGCCCCAGCATTTT.

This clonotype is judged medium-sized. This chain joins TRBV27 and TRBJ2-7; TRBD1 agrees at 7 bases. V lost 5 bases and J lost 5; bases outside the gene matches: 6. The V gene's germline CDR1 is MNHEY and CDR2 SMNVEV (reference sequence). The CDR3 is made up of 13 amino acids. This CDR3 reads CASSPDRAHEQYF. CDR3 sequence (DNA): TGTGCCAGCAGTCCCGACAGGGCCCACGAGCAGTACTTC.

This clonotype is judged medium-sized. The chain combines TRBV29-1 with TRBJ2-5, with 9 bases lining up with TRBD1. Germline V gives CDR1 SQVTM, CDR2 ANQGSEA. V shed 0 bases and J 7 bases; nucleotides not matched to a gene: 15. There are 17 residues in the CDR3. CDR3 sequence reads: CSVEEGTGRSTWGTQYF. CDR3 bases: TGCAGCGTTGAAGAGGGGACAGGGAGGAGTACATGGGGGACCCAGTACTTC.

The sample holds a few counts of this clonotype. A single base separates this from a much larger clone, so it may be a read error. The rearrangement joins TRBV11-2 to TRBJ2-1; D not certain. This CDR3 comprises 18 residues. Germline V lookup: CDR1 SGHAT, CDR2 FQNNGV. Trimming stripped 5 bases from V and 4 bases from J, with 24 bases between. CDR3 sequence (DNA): TGTGCCAGCAGCACTCTTCAGGTTTCTCCGGCCCTATACAATGAGCAGTTCTTC. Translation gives CASSTLQVSPALYNEQFF.

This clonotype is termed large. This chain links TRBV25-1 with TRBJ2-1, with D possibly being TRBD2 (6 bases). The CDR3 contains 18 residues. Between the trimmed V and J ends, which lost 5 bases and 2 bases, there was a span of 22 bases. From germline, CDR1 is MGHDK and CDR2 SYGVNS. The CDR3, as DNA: TGTGCCAGCAGTCAAGCGGGTGGATTGGTGGACGCCTACAATGAGCAGTTCTTC. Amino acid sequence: CASSQAGGLVDAYNEQFF.

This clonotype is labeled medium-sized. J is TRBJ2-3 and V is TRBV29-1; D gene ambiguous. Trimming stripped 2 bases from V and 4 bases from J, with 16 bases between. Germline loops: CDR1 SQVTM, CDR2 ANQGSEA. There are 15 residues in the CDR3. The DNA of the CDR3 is TGCAGCGTTGAACAAGGATTGAGCTTCCCAGATACGCAGTATTTT. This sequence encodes CSVEQGLSFPDTQYF.

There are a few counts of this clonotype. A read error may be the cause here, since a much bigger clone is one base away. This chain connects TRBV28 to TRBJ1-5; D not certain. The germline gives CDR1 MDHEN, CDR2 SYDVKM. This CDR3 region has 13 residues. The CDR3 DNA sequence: TGTGCCAGCACGGAGTATAGCAATCAGCCCCGGCATTTT. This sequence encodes CASTEYSNQPRHF.

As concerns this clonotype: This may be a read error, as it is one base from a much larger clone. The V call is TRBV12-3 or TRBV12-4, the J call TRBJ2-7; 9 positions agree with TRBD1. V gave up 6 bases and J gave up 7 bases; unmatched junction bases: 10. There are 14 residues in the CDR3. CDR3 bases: TGTGCCAGCAGCTTGACAGGGGGTTGGGGGGAGCAGTACTTC. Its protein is CASSLTGGWGEQYF.

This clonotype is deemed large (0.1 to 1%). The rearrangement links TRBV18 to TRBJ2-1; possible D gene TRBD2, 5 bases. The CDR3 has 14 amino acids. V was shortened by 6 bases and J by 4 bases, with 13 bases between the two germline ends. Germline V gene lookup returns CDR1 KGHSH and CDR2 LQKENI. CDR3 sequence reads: CASSWTGYYNEQFF. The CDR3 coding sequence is TGTGCCAGCTCGTGGACGGGGTATTACAATGAGCAGTTCTTC.